Listed here are 10 T cell receptor beta chains from one sample, sequenced in a study of blood T cell repertoires in COVID-19. Measured with immunoSEQ multiplex PCR; TCRdb has only the in-frame clones, and not every one. The profile covers 23,000 or so clones, with roughly nine tenths appearing a single time and approximately 9.8% taken by the ten largest. The sequenced material came from peripheral blood. The receptors here all came from a man in his 70s with acute or convalescent COVID-19.

The chain recombines TRBV30 with TRBJ1-5, with D unclear. V was cut by 3 bases and J by 1 base, with 7 bases left in between. Looked up from germline, CDR1 is GTSNPN and CDR2 is SVGIG (reference sequence). CDR3 length: 13 residues. In DNA, the CDR3 is TGTGCCTGGAGGGGCGCAAGCAATCAGCCCCAGCATTTT. This codes for CAWRGASNQPQHF.

The chain recombines TRBV6-5 with TRBJ2-7; D is possibly TRBD2 (6 bases). This CDR3 has 14 amino acids. Trimming pared 8 bases from V and 0 bases from J, leaving 14 bases between. Germline V gene sequence: CDR1 MNHEY, CDR2 SVGAGI. CDR3 bases: TGTGCCAGCCAAATGGGCGGGGTCTCCTACGAGCAGTACTTC. Its protein is CASQMGGVSYEQYF.

This chain uses TRBV7-9 with TRBJ1-1; tentatively, D is TRBD1 (6 bases). This CDR3 region has 12 residues. Germline V lookup: CDR1 SEHNR, CDR2 FQNEAQ (reference sequence). V was shortened by 5 bases and J by 7 bases, with 11 bases between the two germline ends. The CDR3 DNA reads as TGTGCCAGCAGCGTAGGGACAATTGAAGCTTTCTTT. Translation gives CASSVGTIEAFF.

The chain uses TRBV27 and TRBJ1-1, with 10 nucleotides matching TRBD1. After removal of 4 bases from V and 9 bases from J, the junction contained 5 bases not matched to a gene. The CDR3 is 13 amino acids. CDR1 and CDR2 from the germline V gene are MNHEY and SMNVEV (reference sequence). Written as DNA, the CDR3 is TGTGCCAGCAGTTCACGACAGGGGGCTAAAGCTTTCTTT. Protein product: CASSSRQGAKAFF.

The chain is built from TRBV29-1 and TRBJ2-7; weak D call: TRBD2 (5 bases). Trimming took 4 bases from V and 6 from J, leaving 13 bases between them. The germline CDR1 and CDR2 sequences are SQVTM and ANQGSEA. The CDR3 runs to 12 residues. The CDR3 nucleotides read TGCAGCGTTGGGCAGATGGCGGGCGAGCAGTACTTC. The encoded protein is CSVGQMAGEQYF.

This clone is a singleton in its sample. The chain combines TRBV2 with TRBJ1-5; TRBD1 matches at 8 bases. CDR3 length: 15 amino acids. The germline V gene encodes CDR1 SNHLY and CDR2 FYNNEI. The ends lost 5 bases at V and 2 bases at J; junction bases unmatched: 5. The CDR3 is CASSIDRGGNQPQHF. The CDR3 bases are TGTGCCAGCAGTATAGACAGGGGTGGCAATCAGCCCCAGCATTTT. Full variable domain (missing parts from reference TRBV2 and TRBJ1-5): EPEVTQTPSHQVTQMGQEVILRCVPISNHLYFYWYRQILGQKVEFLVSFYNNEISEKSEIFDDQFSVERPDGSNFTLKIRSTKLEDSAMYFCASSIDRGGNQPQHFGDGTRLSIL.

The chain links TRBV3-1 (or the pseudogene TRBV3-2) to TRBJ2-1; TRBD2 agrees at 9 bases. The junction had 2 bases not matched to a gene; V was cut back by 3 bases and J by 8 bases. CDR3 length: 13 amino acids. Per germline, CDR1 LGHDT and CDR2 YNNKEL (reference sequence). The DNA of the CDR3 is TGTGCCAGCAGCCACGCGGGAGGGGATGAGCAGTTCTTC. Translating gives CASSHAGGDEQFF.

The gene calls are TRBV10-3 and TRBJ2-1, with TRBD2 identical over 11 bases. The CDR3 length is 13 residues. Germline V gene lookup returns CDR1 ENHRY and CDR2 SYGVKD. V lost 7 bases and J lost 8; bases outside the gene matches: 4. CDR3 sequence (DNA): TGTGCCATCAAAGGACTAGCGGGTCATGAGCAGTTCTTC. Residues: CAIKGLAGHEQFF.

As concerns this clone: The conserved closing phenylalanine or tryptophan is absent in this CDR3, likely reflecting a read error. No DNA is shown, since the ends of the CDR3 on it are uncertain; the CDR3 is the one TCRdb lists. CDR3 loop: CASSMVGAK. The gene calls are TRBV19 and TRBJ1-2; the table's D gene call, TRBD1, was not cross checked with the DNA. 9 amino acids form the CDR3, both terminal residues included. Germline V lookup: CDR1 LNHDA, CDR2 SQIVND (reference sequence).

V and J are TRBV7-7 and TRBJ2-2, with 13 bases lining up with TRBD2. J was trimmed by 5 bases and V by 5 bases; bases with no gene match: 8. Germline-derived CDR1 and CDR2 are SSHAT and FNYEAQ (reference sequence). The CDR3 sequence is 17 residues long. The CDR3 DNA follows: TGTGCCAGCAGCCTTACTAGCGGGGGGGCCCGAACCGGGGAGCTGTTTTTT. Translating it yields CASSLTSGGARTGELFF.